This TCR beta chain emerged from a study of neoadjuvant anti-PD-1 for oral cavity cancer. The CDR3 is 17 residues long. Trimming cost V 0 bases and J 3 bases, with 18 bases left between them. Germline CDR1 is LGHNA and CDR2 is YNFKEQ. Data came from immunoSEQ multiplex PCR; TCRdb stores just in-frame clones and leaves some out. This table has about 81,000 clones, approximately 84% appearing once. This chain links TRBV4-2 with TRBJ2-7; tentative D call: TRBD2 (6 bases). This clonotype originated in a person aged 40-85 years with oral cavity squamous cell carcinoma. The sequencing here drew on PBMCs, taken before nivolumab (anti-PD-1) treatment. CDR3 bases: TGTGCCAGCAGCCAAGACCTCGTTGCGGGACCCCTCTACGAGCAGTACTTC. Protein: CASSQDLVAGPLYEQYF.